This TCR beta chain was profiled in a study of blood T cell repertoires in COVID-19. Study in general: COVID-19 samples from acute and convalescent phases originated in the United States, Italy and Spain. The analysed material was cDNA or gDNA that came from T cells, B-cell-depleted T cells, or PBMCs.

V was clipped by 3 bases and J by 7 bases; unmatched bases: 5. CDR1 and CDR2 (germline): SGHTA, FQGTGA. The CDR3 covers 17 residues. Patients at the Seattle site were enrolled during active infection and followed longitudinally. How the authors handled the data: Cell counts per sample came from amplifying reference gene primers. Method: immunoSEQ multiplex PCR; TCRdb's copy keeps in-frame clones and lacks some. For V, J and clone size, that table is used; D and trimming come from the DNA. This table holds some 240,000 clones, roughly 79% found once. The gene calls are TRBV7-3 and TRBJ2-2; 16 bases align to TRBD2. The clonotype originates from a woman aged 80 or older with COVID-19, enrolled during active disease. The source material was peripheral blood. CDR3 nucleotides: TGTGCCAGCAGCTTGGGACTAGCGGGAGGGCAAGTCGGGGAGCTGTTTTTT. It is translated as CASSLGLAGGQVGELFF.